This T cell receptor beta chain derives from a study of T-cell reconstitution after alpha-beta-depleted transplantation in children. Using unique molecular identifiers, the investigators prepared the TCRbeta library. Each CDR3 protein gets one entry after TCRdb re-called the PCR reads with MiXCR. This sample carries about 230,000 distinct CDR3 sequences, roughly 10% of them seen once, and the ten largest clones take approximately 6.6%. This clonotype was observed a handful of times. The sample was PBMCs from the stem cell graft donor, taken from the stem cell graft. The clonotype comes from a human donor who donated a stem cell graft to a child with acute lymphoblastic leukemia.

CDR3: CASSPLKDLNTEAFF. CDR3 DNA sequence: TGTGCCAGTAGTCCTCTGAAGGACCTGAACACTGAAGCTTTCTTT. The rearrangement joins TRBV19 to TRBJ1-1; D is ambiguous. V dropped 5 bases and J dropped 0 bases, with 13 bases sitting between them. Germline lookup yields CDR1 LNHDA and CDR2 SQIVND (reference sequence). This CDR3 has 15 residues.